Here is one T cell receptor beta chain with its context. This entry belongs to a study of somatic mutations in cytotoxic T cells in rheumatoid arthritis. Generated by immunoSEQ multiplex PCR, the TCRdb table keeps only in-frame clones and is missing some. The sample lists about 23,000 clones, 80% to 90% seen once, with more than 3.5% in the top ten. The CDR3 runs to 16 residues. The chain couples TRBV21-1 to TRBJ1-5. TRBV21-1 has pseudogene status. Sequencing used CD8+ T cells sorted from blood. This sequence was found in an adult with rheumatoid arthritis. The CDR3 DNA reads as TGTGCCAGCAGCAAAGTTGGAGGGGGTCCCAATCAGCCCCAGCATTTT. It encodes CASSKVGGGPNQPQHF.